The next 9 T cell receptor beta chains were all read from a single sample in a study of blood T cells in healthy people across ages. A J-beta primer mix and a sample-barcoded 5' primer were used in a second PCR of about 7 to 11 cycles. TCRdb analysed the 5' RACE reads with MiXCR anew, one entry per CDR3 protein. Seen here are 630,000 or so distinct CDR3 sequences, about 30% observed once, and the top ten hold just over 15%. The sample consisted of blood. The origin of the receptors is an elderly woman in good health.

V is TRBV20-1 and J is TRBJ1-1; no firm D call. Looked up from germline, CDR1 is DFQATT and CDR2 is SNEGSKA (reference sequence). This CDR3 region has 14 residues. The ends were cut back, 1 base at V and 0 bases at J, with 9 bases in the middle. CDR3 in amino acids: CSARGAVMNTEAFF. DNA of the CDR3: TGCAGTGCTAGAGGGGCAGTCATGAACACTGAAGCTTTCTTT.

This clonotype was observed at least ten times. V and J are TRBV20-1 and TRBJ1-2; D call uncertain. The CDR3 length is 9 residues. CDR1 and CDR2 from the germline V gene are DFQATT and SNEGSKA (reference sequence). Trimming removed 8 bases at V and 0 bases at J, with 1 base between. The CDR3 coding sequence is TGCAGTCCTAACTATGGCTACACCTTC. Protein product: CSPNYGYTF.

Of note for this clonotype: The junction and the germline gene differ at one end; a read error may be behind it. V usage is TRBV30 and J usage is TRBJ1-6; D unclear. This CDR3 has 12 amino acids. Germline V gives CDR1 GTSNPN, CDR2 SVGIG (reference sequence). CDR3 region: CAWSVDNSPPHF. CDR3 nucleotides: TGTGCCTGGAGTGTGGATAATTCACCCCCCCACTTT.

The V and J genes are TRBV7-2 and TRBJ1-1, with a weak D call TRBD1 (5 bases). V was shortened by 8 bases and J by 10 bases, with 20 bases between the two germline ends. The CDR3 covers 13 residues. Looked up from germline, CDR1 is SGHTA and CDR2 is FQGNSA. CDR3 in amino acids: CASPSKEGTGAFF. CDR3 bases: TGTGCCAGCCCCAGTAAGGAAGGGACGGGAGCTTTCTTT.

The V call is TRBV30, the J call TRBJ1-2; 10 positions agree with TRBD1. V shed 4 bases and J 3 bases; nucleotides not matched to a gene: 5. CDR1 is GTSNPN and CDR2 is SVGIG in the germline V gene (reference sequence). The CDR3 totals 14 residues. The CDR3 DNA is TGTGCCTGGACTGGGACAGGGGCTCACTATGGCTACACCTTC. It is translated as CAWTGTGAHYGYTF.

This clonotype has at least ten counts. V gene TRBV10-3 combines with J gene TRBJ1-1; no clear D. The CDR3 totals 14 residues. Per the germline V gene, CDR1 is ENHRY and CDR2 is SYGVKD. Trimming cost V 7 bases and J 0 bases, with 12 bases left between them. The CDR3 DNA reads TGTGCCATCACCTCTGAAGGGATGAACACTGAAGCTTTCTTT. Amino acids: CAITSEGMNTEAFF.

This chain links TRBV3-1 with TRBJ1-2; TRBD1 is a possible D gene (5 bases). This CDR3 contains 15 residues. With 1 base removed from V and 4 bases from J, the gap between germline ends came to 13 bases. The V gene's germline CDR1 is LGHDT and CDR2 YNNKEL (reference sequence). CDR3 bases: TGTGCCAGCAGCCAAGGGGGCAGGGCTGCCTATGGCTACACCTTC. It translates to CASSQGGRAAYGYTF.

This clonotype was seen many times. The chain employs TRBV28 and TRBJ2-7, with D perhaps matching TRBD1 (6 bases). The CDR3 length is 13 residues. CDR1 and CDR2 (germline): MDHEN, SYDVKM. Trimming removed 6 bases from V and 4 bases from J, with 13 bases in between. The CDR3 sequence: CASRATGRYEQYF. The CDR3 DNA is TGTGCCAGCAGGGCTACAGGGAGATACGAGCAGTACTTC.

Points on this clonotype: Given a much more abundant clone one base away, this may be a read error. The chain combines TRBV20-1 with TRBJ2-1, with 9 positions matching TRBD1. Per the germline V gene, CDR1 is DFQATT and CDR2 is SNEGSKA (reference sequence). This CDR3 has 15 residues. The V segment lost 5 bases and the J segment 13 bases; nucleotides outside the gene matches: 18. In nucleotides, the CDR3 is TGCAGTGCTCCCGTCCCGGGACAGGGTTGGGAGACCCAGTTCTTC. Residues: CSAPVPGQGWETQFF.